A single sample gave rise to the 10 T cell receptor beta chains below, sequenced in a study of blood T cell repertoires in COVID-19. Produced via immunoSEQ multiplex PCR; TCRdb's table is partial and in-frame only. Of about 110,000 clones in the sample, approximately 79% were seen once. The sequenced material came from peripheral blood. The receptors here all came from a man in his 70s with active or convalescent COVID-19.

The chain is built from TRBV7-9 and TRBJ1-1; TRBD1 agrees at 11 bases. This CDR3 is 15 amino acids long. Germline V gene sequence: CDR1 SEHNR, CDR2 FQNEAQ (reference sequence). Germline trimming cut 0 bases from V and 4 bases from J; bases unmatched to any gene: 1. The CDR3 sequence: CASSLAGTGGTEAFF. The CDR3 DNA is TGTGCCAGCAGCTTAGCGGGGACAGGGGGCACTGAAGCTTTCTTT.

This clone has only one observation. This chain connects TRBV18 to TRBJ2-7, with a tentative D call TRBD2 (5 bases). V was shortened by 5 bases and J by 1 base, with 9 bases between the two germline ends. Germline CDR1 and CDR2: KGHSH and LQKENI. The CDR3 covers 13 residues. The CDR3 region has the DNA TGTGCCAGCTCAGGCGGGTCTTCCTACGAGCAGTACTTC. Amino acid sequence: CASSGGSSYEQYF.

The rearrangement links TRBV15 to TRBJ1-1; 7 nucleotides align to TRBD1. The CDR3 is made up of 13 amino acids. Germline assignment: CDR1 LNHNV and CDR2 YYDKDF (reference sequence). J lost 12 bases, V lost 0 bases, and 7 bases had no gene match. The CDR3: CATSRDQHRGTFF. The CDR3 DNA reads TGTGCCACCAGCAGAGATCAACACAGGGGAACTTTCTTT. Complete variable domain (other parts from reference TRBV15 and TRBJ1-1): DAMVIQNPRYQVTQFGKPVTLSCSQTLNHNVMYWYQQKSSQAPKLLFHYYDKDFNNEADTPDNFQSRRPNTSFCFLDIRSPGLGDTAMYLCATSRDQHRGTFFGQGTRLTVV.

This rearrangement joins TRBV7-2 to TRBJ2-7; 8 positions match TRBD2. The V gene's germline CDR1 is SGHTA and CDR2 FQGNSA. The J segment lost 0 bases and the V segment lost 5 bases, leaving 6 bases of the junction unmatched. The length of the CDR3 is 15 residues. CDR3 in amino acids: CASSQSSGGSYEQYF. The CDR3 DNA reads TGTGCCAGCAGCCAGAGCAGCGGGGGCTCCTACGAGCAGTACTTC.

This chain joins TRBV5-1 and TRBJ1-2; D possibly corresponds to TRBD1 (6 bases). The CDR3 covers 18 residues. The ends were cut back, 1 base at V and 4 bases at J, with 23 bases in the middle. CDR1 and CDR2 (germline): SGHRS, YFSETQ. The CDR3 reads CASSLLPGTSTRGYGYTF. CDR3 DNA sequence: TGCGCCAGCAGCTTGTTACCCGGGACATCTACCCGGGGCTATGGCTACACCTTC.

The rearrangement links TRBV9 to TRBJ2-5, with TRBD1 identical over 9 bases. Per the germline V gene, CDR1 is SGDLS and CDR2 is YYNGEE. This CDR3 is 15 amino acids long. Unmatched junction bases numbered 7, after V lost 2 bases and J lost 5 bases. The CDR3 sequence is CASSVRTGAGETQYF. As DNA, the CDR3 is TGTGCCAGCAGCGTTCGGACAGGGGCCGGGGAGACCCAGTACTTC.

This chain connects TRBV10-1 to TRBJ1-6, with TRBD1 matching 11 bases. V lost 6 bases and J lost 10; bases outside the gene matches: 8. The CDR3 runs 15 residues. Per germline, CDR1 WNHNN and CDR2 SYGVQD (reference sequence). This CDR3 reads CASSAGTGGQSPLHF. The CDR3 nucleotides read TGCGCCAGCAGCGCCGGGACAGGGGGACAATCACCCCTCCACTTT.

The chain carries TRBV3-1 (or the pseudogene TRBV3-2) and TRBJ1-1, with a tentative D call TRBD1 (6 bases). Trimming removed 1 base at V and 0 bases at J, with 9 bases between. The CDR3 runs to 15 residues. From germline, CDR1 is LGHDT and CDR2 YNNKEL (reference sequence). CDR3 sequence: CASSQAGAMNTEAFF. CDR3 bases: TGTGCCAGCAGCCAAGCAGGGGCCATGAACACTGAAGCTTTCTTT.

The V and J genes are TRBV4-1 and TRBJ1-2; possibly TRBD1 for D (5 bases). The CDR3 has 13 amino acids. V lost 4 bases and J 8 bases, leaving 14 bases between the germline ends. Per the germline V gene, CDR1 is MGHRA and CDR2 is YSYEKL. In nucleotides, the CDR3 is TGCGCCAGCAGCCGCCAGGGTTCTCTAGGCTACACCTTC. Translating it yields CASSRQGSLGYTF.

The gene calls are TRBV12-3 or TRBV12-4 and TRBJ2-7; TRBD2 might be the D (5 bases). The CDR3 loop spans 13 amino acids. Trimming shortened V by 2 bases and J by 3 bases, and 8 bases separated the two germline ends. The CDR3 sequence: CASSLIGSYEQYF. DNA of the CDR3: TGTGCCAGCAGTTTAATAGGGAGCTACGAGCAGTACTTC.